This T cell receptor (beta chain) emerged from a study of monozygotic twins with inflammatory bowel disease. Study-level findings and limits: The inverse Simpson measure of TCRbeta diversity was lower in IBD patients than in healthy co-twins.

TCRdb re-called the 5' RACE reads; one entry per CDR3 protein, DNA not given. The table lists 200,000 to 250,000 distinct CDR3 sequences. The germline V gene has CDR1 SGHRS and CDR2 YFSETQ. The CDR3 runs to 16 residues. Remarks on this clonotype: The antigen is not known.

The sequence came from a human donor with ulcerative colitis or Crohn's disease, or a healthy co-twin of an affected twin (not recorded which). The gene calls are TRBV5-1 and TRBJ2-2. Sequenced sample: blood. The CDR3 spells CASSLAWAKDTGELFF.